This is a list of T cell receptor beta chains from one sample in a study of cytomegalovirus exposure and HLA in healthy donors. Produced via immunoSEQ multiplex PCR; TCRdb's table is partial and in-frame only. The data show some 170,000 clones, with around four fifths seen just once and roughly 1.3% held by the top ten. Sequencing used PBMCs. The receptors were gathered from a woman between 50 and 59 years old in good health and CMV-seronegative. CDR3s include the opening cysteine and the closing phenylalanine or tryptophan. The order of the fields is clone size, D gene, CDR3 length, V gene, J gene, CDR3 DNA, CDR3 protein. D genes are given only for firm matches. Clone sizes are given selectively: once, few, many, or a class where the clone is expanded.

NA	NA	14	TRBV28	TRBJ1-2	TGTGCCAGCAGTTTTGGGGGCGAAAGCTATGGCTACACCTTC	CASSFGGESYGYTF
few	NA	17	TRBV27	TRBJ1-1	TGTGCCAGCAGTTTGAGTGATCGGGGAGCGATGAACACTGAAGCTTTCTTT	CASSLSDRGAMNTEAFF
NA	NA	16	TRBV15	TRBJ1-4	TGTGCCACCAGCAGAGCCCGGCACCGACGGGATGAAAAACTGTTTTTT	CATSRARHRRDEKLFF
NA	NA	16	TRBV9	TRBJ2-6	TGTGCCAGCAGCCTCCATAGAGGGTCTGGGGCCAACGTCCTGACTTTC	CASSLHRGSGANVLTF
NA	TRBD1	16	TRBV5-1	TRBJ1-2	TGCGCCAGCAGCTTGGGGGGACAGCTAGGAGACTATGGCTACACCTTC	CASSLGGQLGDYGYTF
once	NA	15	TRBV4-2	TRBJ2-1	TGTGCCAGCAGCCACATGACGGGAGTGAGAAATGAGCAGTTCTTC	CASSHMTGVRNEQFF
NA	NA	14	TRBV7-2	TRBJ1-1	TGTGCCAGCAGCTTAGCCCCACAGAACACTGAAGCTTTCTTT	CASSLAPQNTEAFF
NA	TRBD2	16	TRBV5-1	TRBJ2-1	TGCGCCAGCAGCTTGGTAGCGGGCCACTCCTACAATGAGCAGTTCTTC	CASSLVAGHSYNEQFF
NA	NA	14	TRBV7-3	TRBJ1-3	TGTGCCAGCAGCCCTCAGCAGGGTGGAAACACCATATATTTT	CASSPQQGGNTIYF
NA	NA	15	TRBV28	TRBJ1-1	TGTGCCAGCAGTTTAGGAGGGCTAATGAACACTGAAGCTTTCTTT	CASSLGGLMNTEAFF
NA	NA	15	TRBV18	TRBJ1-5	TGTGCCAGCTCACCACAACGGGATAGCAATCAGCCCCAGCATTTT	CASSPQRDSNQPQHF
NA	TRBD2	17	TRBV30	TRBJ2-1	TGTGCCTGGAGTAGGGGTTCGGTAGCGGGGTTAGTTGATGAGCAGTTCTTC	CAWSRGSVAGLVDEQFF